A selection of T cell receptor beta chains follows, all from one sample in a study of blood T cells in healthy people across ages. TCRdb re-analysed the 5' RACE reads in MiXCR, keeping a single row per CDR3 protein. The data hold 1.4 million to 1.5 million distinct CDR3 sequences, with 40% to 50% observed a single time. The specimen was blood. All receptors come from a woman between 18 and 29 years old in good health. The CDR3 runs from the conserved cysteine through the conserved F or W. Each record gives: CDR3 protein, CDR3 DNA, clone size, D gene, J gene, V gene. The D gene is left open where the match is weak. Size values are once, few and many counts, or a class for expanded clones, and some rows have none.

CDR3 protein: CASSQWGTGEYEQYF; CDR3 DNA: TGCGCCAGCAGCCAGTGGGGGACAGGGGAGTACGAGCAGTACTTC; clone size: -; D gene: TRBD1; J gene: TRBJ2-7; V gene: TRBV5-1
CDR3 protein: CASSIGAGVYEQYF; CDR3 DNA: TGCGCCAGCAGCATCGGAGCGGGAGTCTACGAGCAGTACTTC; clone size: few; D gene: TRBD2; J gene: TRBJ2-7; V gene: TRBV5-1
CDR3 protein: CASSDSFAEAFF; CDR3 DNA: TGTGCCAGCAGTGACAGTTTCGCTGAAGCTTTCTTT; clone size: few; D gene: -; J gene: TRBJ1-1; V gene: TRBV12-3/TRBV12-4
CDR3 protein: CAAGADRGGETQYF; CDR3 DNA: TGTGCCGCGGGGGCTGACAGGGGAGGAGAGACCCAGTACTTC; clone size: few; D gene: -; J gene: TRBJ2-5; V gene: TRBV10-3
CDR3 protein: CATSRDKGRDRLDTEAFF; CDR3 DNA: TGTGCCACCAGCAGAGATAAGGGGCGGGACAGGCTGGACACTGAAGCTTTCTTT; clone size: few; D gene: TRBD1; J gene: TRBJ1-1; V gene: TRBV15
CDR3 protein: CASSWDLNTEAFF; CDR3 DNA: TGTGCCAGCAGTTGGGACTTGAACACTGAAGCTTTCTTT; clone size: -; D gene: -; J gene: TRBJ1-1; V gene: TRBV12-3/TRBV12-4
CDR3 protein: CATSGAQAAPPNNSPLHF; CDR3 DNA: TGTGCCACCAGCGGAGCCCAGGCAGCGCCGCCGAATAATTCACCCCTCCACTTT; clone size: -; D gene: -; J gene: TRBJ1-6; V gene: TRBV15
CDR3 protein: CASSFSVSGSLTDTQYF; CDR3 DNA: TGTGCCAGCAGTTTCTCGGTGTCGGGGTCGCTGACAGATACGCAGTATTTT; clone size: few; D gene: -; J gene: TRBJ2-3; V gene: TRBV27
CDR3 protein: CASSLDSRTSGRQNIQYF; CDR3 DNA: TGTGCCAGCAGTTTAGACAGCCGGACTAGCGGGAGGCAAAACATTCAGTACTTC; clone size: -; D gene: TRBD2; J gene: TRBJ2-4; V gene: TRBV6-5
CDR3 protein: CASCGTGGSTDTQYF; CDR3 DNA: TGCGCCAGTTGCGGGACGGGGGGAAGCACAGATACGCAGTATTTT; clone size: few; D gene: TRBD2; J gene: TRBJ2-3; V gene: TRBV10-2
CDR3 protein: CARRTGCNYGYTF; CDR3 DNA: TGCGCCAGGAGGACAGGGTGTAACTATGGCTACACCTTC; clone size: -; D gene: TRBD1; J gene: TRBJ1-2; V gene: TRBV5-1
CDR3 protein: CASSPGTGRGEQYF; CDR3 DNA: TGTGCCAGCAGTCCGGGGACAGGTCGGGGTGAGCAGTACTTC; clone size: -; D gene: TRBD1; J gene: TRBJ2-5; V gene: TRBV6-4
CDR3 protein: CASSGTGPSEQYF; CDR3 DNA: TGTGCCAGCAGCGGGACAGGTCCCAGCGAGCAGTACTTC; clone size: -; D gene: TRBD1; J gene: TRBJ2-7; V gene: TRBV12-3/TRBV12-4
CDR3 protein: CASSLGLEWETQYF; CDR3 DNA: TGTGCCAGCTCTCTGGGACTAGAATGGGAGACCCAGTACTTC; clone size: once; D gene: TRBD2; J gene: TRBJ2-5; V gene: TRBV27
CDR3 protein: CASSPEDRGWDTQYF; CDR3 DNA: TGTGCCAGCAGCCCGGAGGACAGGGGGTGGGATACGCAGTATTTT; clone size: -; D gene: TRBD1; J gene: TRBJ2-3; V gene: TRBV7-2
CDR3 protein: CATLRDPGGEQYF; CDR3 DNA: TGTGCCACTCTCCGGGACCCAGGAGGCGAGCAGTACTTC; clone size: -; D gene: -; J gene: TRBJ2-7; V gene: TRBV11-1
CDR3 protein: CASSLGHREYNEQFF; CDR3 DNA: TGTGCCAGCAGCTTAGGTCACAGGGAGTACAATGAGCAGTTCTTC; clone size: -; D gene: -; J gene: TRBJ2-1; V gene: TRBV11-2
CDR3 protein: CASSPPVTSPSSYEQFF; CDR3 DNA: TGTGCCAGCAGTCCCCCTGTCACTAGCCCTAGCTCCTACGAGCAGTTCTTC; clone size: -; D gene: -; J gene: TRBJ2-1; V gene: TRBV12-3/TRBV12-4
CDR3 protein: CASSPSWTSGRAYEQYF; CDR3 DNA: TGTGCCAGCAGCCCCTCCTGGACTAGCGGGAGGGCCTACGAGCAGTACTTC; clone size: -; D gene: TRBD2; J gene: TRBJ2-7; V gene: TRBV9
CDR3 protein: CASSLKKGGYTF; CDR3 DNA: TGTGCCAGCAGCCTAAAAAAGGGAGGCTACACCTTC; clone size: -; D gene: -; J gene: TRBJ1-2; V gene: TRBV3-1
CDR3 protein: CASRGDWETQYF; CDR3 DNA: TGTGCCAGCCGGGGCGACTGGGAGACCCAGTACTTC; clone size: -; D gene: -; J gene: TRBJ2-5; V gene: TRBV2
CDR3 protein: CASNQVGGKLFF; CDR3 DNA: TGTGCCAGCAACCAAGTAGGGGGAAAACTGTTTTTT; clone size: -; D gene: -; J gene: TRBJ1-4; V gene: TRBV14
CDR3 protein: CSAPTKYNEQFF; CDR3 DNA: TGCAGTGCACCGACTAAATACAATGAGCAGTTCTTC; clone size: -; D gene: -; J gene: TRBJ2-1; V gene: TRBV20-1
CDR3 protein: CASSYYPRGTEAFF; CDR3 DNA: TGTGCCAGCAGTTACTACCCCCGGGGCACTGAAGCTTTCTTT; clone size: -; D gene: -; J gene: TRBJ1-1; V gene: TRBV6-5
CDR3 protein: CAVSGGLAGIYEQYF; CDR3 DNA: TGTGCCGTCAGTGGCGGCCTAGCGGGAATCTACGAGCAGTACTTC; clone size: -; D gene: TRBD2; J gene: TRBJ2-7; V gene: TRBV10-3
CDR3 protein: CASSKRGGDTEAFF; CDR3 DNA: TGTGCCAGCAGTAAGCGGGGGGGGGACACTGAAGCTTTCTTT; clone size: few; D gene: -; J gene: TRBJ1-1; V gene: TRBV6-6
CDR3 protein: CASSEVRHSNQPQHF; CDR3 DNA: TGTGCCAGCAGTGAAGTTCGACACAGCAATCAGCCCCAGCATTTT; clone size: -; D gene: -; J gene: TRBJ1-5; V gene: TRBV6-1
CDR3 protein: CSAKGDAQFSYEQYF; CDR3 DNA: TGCAGTGCTAAGGGGGATGCACAATTCTCCTACGAGCAGTACTTC; clone size: -; D gene: -; J gene: TRBJ2-7; V gene: TRBV20-1
CDR3 protein: CAWSLRQSGGGDDEQYF; CDR3 DNA: TGTGCCTGGAGCCTCCGACAATCAGGGGGCGGCGACGACGAGCAGTACTTC; clone size: few; D gene: TRBD1; J gene: TRBJ2-7; V gene: TRBV30
CDR3 protein: CAGRRASGEAYEQYF; CDR3 DNA: TGTGCCGGCAGGAGAGCTAGCGGGGAAGCCTACGAGCAGTACTTC; clone size: -; D gene: TRBD2; J gene: TRBJ2-7; V gene: TRBV12-3/TRBV12-4
CDR3 protein: CASSPRGNSVQDTQYF; CDR3 DNA: TGTGCCAGCTCCCCCCGCGGGAACAGCGTTCAAGATACGCAGTATTTT; clone size: -; D gene: -; J gene: TRBJ2-3; V gene: TRBV18
CDR3 protein: CASRMGEASYNEQFF; CDR3 DNA: TGTGCCAGCAGGATGGGGGAGGCCTCCTACAATGAGCAGTTCTTC; clone size: few; D gene: -; J gene: TRBJ2-1; V gene: TRBV7-9
CDR3 protein: CATTTVAGNQPQHF; CDR3 DNA: TGTGCCACCACGACCGTCGCGGGCAATCAGCCCCAGCATTTT; clone size: -; D gene: -; J gene: TRBJ1-5; V gene: TRBV6-1
CDR3 protein: CASSLVGTSGRLHEQFF; CDR3 DNA: TGCGCCAGCAGCTTGGTTGGGACTAGCGGGAGGTTGCATGAGCAGTTCTTC; clone size: -; D gene: TRBD2; J gene: TRBJ2-1; V gene: TRBV5-1
CDR3 protein: CASSQAGKFYEQYF; CDR3 DNA: TGTGCCAGCAGCCAAGCCGGGAAATTCTACGAGCAGTACTTC; clone size: few; D gene: -; J gene: TRBJ2-7; V gene: TRBV3-1
CDR3 protein: CSGGQGQDTQYF; CDR3 DNA: TGCAGCGGGGGACAGGGCCAAGATACGCAGTATTTT; clone size: -; D gene: TRBD1; J gene: TRBJ2-3; V gene: TRBV29-1
CDR3 protein: CSVEPRRGTMETQYF; CDR3 DNA: TGCAGCGTTGAACCCCGAAGGGGGACCATGGAGACCCAGTACTTC; clone size: -; D gene: -; J gene: TRBJ2-5; V gene: TRBV29-1
CDR3 protein: CASSLGGFGTDTQYF; CDR3 DNA: TGTGCCAGCAGTTTGGGGGGGTTTGGCACAGATACGCAGTATTTT; clone size: few; D gene: TRBD2; J gene: TRBJ2-3; V gene: TRBV27
CDR3 protein: CASSLGTSSQETQYF; CDR3 DNA: TGCGCCAGCAGCTTGGGGACTAGCTCCCAAGAGACCCAGTACTTC; clone size: -; D gene: TRBD2; J gene: TRBJ2-5; V gene: TRBV5-1
CDR3 protein: CASSLGTLREQYF; CDR3 DNA: TGTGCCAGCAGCTTGGGTACCCTACGAGAGCAGTACTTC; clone size: -; D gene: -; J gene: TRBJ2-5; V gene: TRBV28
CDR3 protein: CASSPTGQGGEAFF; CDR3 DNA: TGTGCCAGCAGTCCTACCGGACAGGGAGGTGAAGCTTTCTTT; clone size: few; D gene: TRBD1; J gene: TRBJ1-1; V gene: TRBV12-3/TRBV12-4
CDR3 protein: CATSSRRGEITDTQYF; CDR3 DNA: TGTGCCACCAGCTCTAGGAGGGGAGAAATCACAGATACGCAGTATTTT; clone size: -; D gene: -; J gene: TRBJ2-3; V gene: TRBV15
CDR3 protein: CSARGGQIGPSSTDTQYF; CDR3 DNA: TGCAGTGCTAGAGGGGGACAGATAGGGCCTTCTAGCACAGATACGCAGTATTTT; clone size: -; D gene: TRBD1; J gene: TRBJ2-3; V gene: TRBV20-1
CDR3 protein: CASGRGAKDTIYF; CDR3 DNA: TGTGCCAGCGGACGAGGGGCGAAGGACACCATATATTTT; clone size: -; D gene: -; J gene: TRBJ1-3; V gene: TRBV5-6
CDR3 protein: CASSPILAGEGETQYF; CDR3 DNA: TGTGCCAGCAGTCCCATATTAGCGGGAGAGGGAGAGACCCAGTACTTC; clone size: -; D gene: TRBD2; J gene: TRBJ2-5; V gene: TRBV12-3/TRBV12-4
CDR3 protein: CASSLGQGDLNTEAFF; CDR3 DNA: TGCGCCAGCAGCTTGGGACAGGGGGATTTGAACACTGAAGCTTTCTTT; clone size: few; D gene: TRBD1; J gene: TRBJ1-1; V gene: TRBV5-1
CDR3 protein: CSARALGGSYNEQFF; CDR3 DNA: TGCAGTGCTAGGGCCCTTGGTGGCTCCTACAATGAGCAGTTCTTC; clone size: -; D gene: -; J gene: TRBJ2-1; V gene: TRBV20-1
CDR3 protein: CSASKGLAGLNEQFF; CDR3 DNA: TGCAGTGCTAGTAAGGGACTAGCGGGATTAAATGAGCAGTTCTTC; clone size: few; D gene: TRBD2; J gene: TRBJ2-1; V gene: TRBV20-1
CDR3 protein: CASSRTGGAYGELFF; CDR3 DNA: TGTGCCAGCAGCAGAACAGGGGGCGCATACGGGGAGCTGTTTTTT; clone size: -; D gene: TRBD1; J gene: TRBJ2-2; V gene: TRBV12-3/TRBV12-4
CDR3 protein: CASRLAGGGDTGELFF; CDR3 DNA: TGTGCCAGCAGACTAGCGGGAGGAGGGGACACCGGGGAGCTGTTTTTT; clone size: -; D gene: TRBD2; J gene: TRBJ2-2; V gene: TRBV27
CDR3 protein: CASSPRAPAHYNEQFF; CDR3 DNA: TGCGCCAGCAGCCCCCGTGCCCCAGCCCACTACAATGAGCAGTTCTTC; clone size: -; D gene: -; J gene: TRBJ2-1; V gene: TRBV5-1
CDR3 protein: CASSLTSGGLTDTQYF; CDR3 DNA: TGCGCCAGCAGCTTGACTAGCGGGGGTCTCACAGATACGCAGTATTTT; clone size: few; D gene: TRBD2; J gene: TRBJ2-3; V gene: TRBV5-1
CDR3 protein: CATMGGDREGYTF; CDR3 DNA: TGTGCCACAATGGGGGGGGACCGGGAAGGCTACACCTTC; clone size: -; D gene: -; J gene: TRBJ1-2; V gene: TRBV7-9
CDR3 protein: CASSPRRAGDNEQFF; CDR3 DNA: TGTGCCAGCAGCCCACGGCGGGCAGGGGACAATGAGCAGTTCTTC; clone size: few; D gene: -; J gene: TRBJ2-1; V gene: TRBV7-8
CDR3 protein: CASSAGNRVHYGYTF; CDR3 DNA: TGTGCCAGCAGCGCGGGAAACAGGGTTCACTATGGCTACACCTTC; clone size: few; D gene: -; J gene: TRBJ1-2; V gene: TRBV7-9